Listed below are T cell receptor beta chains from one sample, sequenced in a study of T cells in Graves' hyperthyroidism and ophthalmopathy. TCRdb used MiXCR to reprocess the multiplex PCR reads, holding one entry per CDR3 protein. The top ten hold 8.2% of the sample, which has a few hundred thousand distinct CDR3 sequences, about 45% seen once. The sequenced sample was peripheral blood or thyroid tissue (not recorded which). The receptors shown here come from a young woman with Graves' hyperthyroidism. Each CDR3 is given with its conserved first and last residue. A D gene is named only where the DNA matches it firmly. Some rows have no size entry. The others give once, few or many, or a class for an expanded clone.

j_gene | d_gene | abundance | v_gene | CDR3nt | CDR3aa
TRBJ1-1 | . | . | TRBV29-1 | TGCAGCGCAAGGCTACTGAACACTGAAGCTTTCTTT | CSARLLNTEAFF
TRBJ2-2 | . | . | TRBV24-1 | TGTGCCACCAGTGATTCCAGAGCCGGGGAGCTGTTTTTT | CATSDSRAGELFF
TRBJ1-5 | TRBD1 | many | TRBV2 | TGTGCCAGCAAAACAGGGGGCGGTGGGAGCAATCAGCCCCAGCATTTT | CASKTGGGGSNQPQHF
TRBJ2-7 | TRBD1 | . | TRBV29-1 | TGCAGCGCCGAGTCGGGACAGGGTGATCCCCACGAGCAGTACTTC | CSAESGQGDPHEQYF
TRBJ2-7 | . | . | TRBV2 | TGTGCCAGCAGGGATGGGGCGACGGCCTACGAGCAGTACTTC | CASRDGATAYEQYF
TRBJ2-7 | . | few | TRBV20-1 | TGCAGTGCCCATGAGGCCGGGATCTACGAGCAGTACTTC | CSAHEAGIYEQYF
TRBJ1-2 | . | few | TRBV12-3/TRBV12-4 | TGTGCCAGCAGTTACCTACGGACCAGGGGCGATGGCTACACCTTC | CASSYLRTRGDGYTF
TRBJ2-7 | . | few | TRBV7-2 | TGTGCCAGCAGCTACCGGACAGCCTACGAGCAGTACTTC | CASSYRTAYEQYF
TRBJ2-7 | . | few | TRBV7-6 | TGTGCCAGCAGGTCTAGCGCCTACGAGCAGTACTTC | CASRSSAYEQYF
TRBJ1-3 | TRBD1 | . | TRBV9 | TGTGCCAGCAGCTCATCGAGGGACAGGGGAGGAAACACCATATATTTT | CASSSSRDRGGNTIYF
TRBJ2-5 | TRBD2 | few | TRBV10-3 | TGTGCCAGCAGCAGACTAGCGACACAAGAGACCCAGTACTTC | CASSRLATQETQYF
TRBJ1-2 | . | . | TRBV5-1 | TGCGCCAGCAGCCAGCAACACCTCCTGGAGGGCTACACCTTC | CASSQQHLLEGYTF
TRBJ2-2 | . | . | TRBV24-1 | TGTGCCACCAGTGCCAGGGATTCGAACACCGGGGAGCTGTTTTTT | CATSARDSNTGELFF
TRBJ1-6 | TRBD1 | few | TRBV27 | TGTGCCAGCAGTTTAATCCAGGGGGGTAATTCACCCCTCCACTTT | CASSLIQGGNSPLHF
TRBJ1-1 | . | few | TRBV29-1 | TGCAGCTTGGAGGGCCGGAACACTGAAGCTTTCTTT | CSLEGRNTEAFF
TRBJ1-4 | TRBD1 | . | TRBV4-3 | TGCGCCAGCAGCCAACTAGGACAGGTGAAACTGTTTTTT | CASSQLGQVKLFF
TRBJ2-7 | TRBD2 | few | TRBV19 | TGTGCCAGTAGCGCGGGACTAGCGGTAGGAGAGCAGTACTTC | CASSAGLAVGEQYF
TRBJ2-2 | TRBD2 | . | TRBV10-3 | TGTGCCATCAGTGCGGTGGGACTAACTACCGGGGAGCTGTTTTTT | CAISAVGLTTGELFF
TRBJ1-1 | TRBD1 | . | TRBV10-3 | TGTGCCATCACGGGAGGACAGGGGGACACTGAAGCTTTCTTT | CAITGGQGDTEAFF
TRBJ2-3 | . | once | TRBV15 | TGTGCCACCAGCAGAGAACGGGGGTCACTCACAGATACGCAGTATTTT | CATSRERGSLTDTQYF
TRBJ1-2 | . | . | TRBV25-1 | TGTGCCAGCGTGGGGGTTAATGGCTACACCTTC | CASVGVNGYTF
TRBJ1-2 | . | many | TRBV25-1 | TGTGCCAGCAGTGAGCTACAGAATGGCTACACCTTC | CASSELQNGYTF
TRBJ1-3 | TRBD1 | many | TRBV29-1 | TGCAGCGTCTTAACCCGGGACAGCCCTGGAAACACCATATATTTT | CSVLTRDSPGNTIYF
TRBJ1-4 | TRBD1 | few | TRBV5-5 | TGTGCCAGCAGCCTGGTTGGACAGGGTTTTGGAAAACTGTTTTTT | CASSLVGQGFGKLFF
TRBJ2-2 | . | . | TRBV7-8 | TGTGCCAGCAGCCACAGTAACACCGGGGAGCTGTTTTTT | CASSHSNTGELFF
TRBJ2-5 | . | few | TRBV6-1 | TGTGCCAGCCTCGACGCGCTACAGGGTAGGGAGACTCAGTACTTC | CASLDALQGRETQYF
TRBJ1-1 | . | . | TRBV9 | TGTGCCAGCAGCGTTGCAGGGTCCTCGAGCACTGAAGCTTTCTTT | CASSVAGSSSTEAFF
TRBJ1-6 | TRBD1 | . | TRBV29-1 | TGCAGCCCCCTCGGACAGGGCGAAATCCTCCACTTT | CSPLGQGEILHF
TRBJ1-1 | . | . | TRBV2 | TGTGCCAGCAGGACGGGGCTGAACACTGAAGCTTTCTTT | CASRTGLNTEAFF
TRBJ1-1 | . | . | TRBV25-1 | TGTGCCAGCAGTGACAATGGGCAGATGAACACTGAAGCTTTCTTT | CASSDNGQMNTEAFF
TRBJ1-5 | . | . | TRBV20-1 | TGCGGTGCTGGGGACACTACCGGTCAGCCCCAGCATTTT | CGAGDTTGQPQHF
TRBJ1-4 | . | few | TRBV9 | TGTGCCAGCAGCGTAGCGGGCGGTAGTAATGAAAAACTGTTTTTT | CASSVAGGSNEKLFF
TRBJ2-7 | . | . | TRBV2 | TGTGCCAGCAAACTATTAGACAGTTCCTACGAGCAGTACTTC | CASKLLDSSYEQYF
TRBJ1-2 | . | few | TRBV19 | TGTGCCAGCAGTTACCGGCGGCCCCAATACTATGGCTACACCTTC | CASSYRRPQYYGYTF
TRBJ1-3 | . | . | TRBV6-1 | TGTGCCAGCAGTCCCTTCACAGGGAGTGGAGACACCATATATTTT | CASSPFTGSGDTIYF
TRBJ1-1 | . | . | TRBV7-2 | TGTGCCAGCGGCCAAGAGCAGGGGCGCCACACTGAAGCTTTCTTT | CASGQEQGRHTEAFF
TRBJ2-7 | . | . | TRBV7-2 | TGTGCCGGCAGCCAAGTAGCGGCCAACGAGCAGTACTTC | CAGSQVAANEQYF
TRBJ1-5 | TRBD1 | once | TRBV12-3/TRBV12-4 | TGTGCCAGCAGTTTCGTCCGGGACAGGGTACTTCAGCCCCAGCATTTT | CASSFVRDRVLQPQHF
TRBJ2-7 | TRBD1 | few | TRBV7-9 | TGTGCCAGCAGCTTAGCAAAGACAGGGACCTCCTACGAGCAGTACTTC | CASSLAKTGTSYEQYF
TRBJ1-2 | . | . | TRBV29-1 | TGCAGCTTGGAGACAGCCCATGGGGGCTACACCTTC | CSLETAHGGYTF
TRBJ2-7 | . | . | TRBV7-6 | TGTGCCAGCAGCGAGGACATTATCTCCTACGAGCAGTACTTC | CASSEDIISYEQYF
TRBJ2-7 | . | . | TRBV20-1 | TGCAGTGCCACCAGACCCCGGATCCACGAGCAGTACTTC | CSATRPRIHEQYF
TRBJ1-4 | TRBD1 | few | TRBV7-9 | TGTGCCAGCAGCTCCTCGGGACAGGGGAATGAAAAACTGTTTTTT | CASSSSGQGNEKLFF
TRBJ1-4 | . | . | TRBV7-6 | TGTGCCAGCAGCAAGACAGCCACTATGGGTGAAAAACTGTTTTTT | CASSKTATMGEKLFF
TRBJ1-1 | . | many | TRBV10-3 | TGTGCCATCAGTGAGTCGCAGAACACTGAAGCTTTCTTT | CAISESQNTEAFF
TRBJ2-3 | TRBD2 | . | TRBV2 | TGTGCCAGCAGTTCCTCTAGCGGGAGGGCCACAGATACGCAGTATTTT | CASSSSSGRATDTQYF
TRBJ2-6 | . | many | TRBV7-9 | TGTGCCAGCAGCGACCGCCTTGTTGGGGCCAACGTCCTGACTTTC | CASSDRLVGANVLTF